A selection of T cell receptor beta chains follows, all from one sample in a study of cytomegalovirus exposure and HLA in healthy donors. Method: immunoSEQ multiplex PCR; TCRdb's copy keeps in-frame clones and lacks some. The table includes around 210,000 clones, approximately 80% detected once. The sequencing input was PBMCs. These receptor sequences come from a man aged 45-65 years in good health and CMV-seronegative. The CDR3 runs from the conserved cysteine through the conserved F or W. D genes are given only for firm matches. Size tells how often a clone was seen (once, few, many) or the class of an expanded clone, and some rows leave it out.

V: TRBV27
size: few
J: TRBJ2-2
D: TRBD1
DNA: TGTGCCAGCATGGGACAGTCGAACACCGGGGAGCTGTTTTTT
CDR3: CASMGQSNTGELFF

V: TRBV29-1
size: few
J: TRBJ2-1
D: TRBD2
DNA: TGCAGCGTTCAGCGGACTAGCGGAAACAATGAGCAGTTCTTC
CDR3: CSVQRTSGNNEQFF

V: TRBV27
size: NA
J: TRBJ2-7
D: NA
DNA: TGTGCCAGCAGCCGGGGCTACGAGCAGTACTTC
CDR3: CASSRGYEQYF

V: TRBV28
size: few
J: TRBJ2-7
D: NA
DNA: TGTGCCAGCAGTCTAGAGCCCAGCGGAAGCTCCTACGAGCAGTACTTC
CDR3: CASSLEPSGSSYEQYF

V: TRBV5-1
size: NA
J: TRBJ2-2
D: TRBD2
DNA: TGCGCCTCCTGGGCGGCGGGAGCCGCCGGGGAGCTGTTTTTT
CDR3: CASWAAGAAGELFF

V: TRBV7-9
size: NA
J: TRBJ2-1
D: TRBD2
DNA: TGTGCCAGCAGCTCAGCGGGAGGCCCCCGGGAGCAGTTCTTC
CDR3: CASSSAGGPREQFF

V: TRBV6-1
size: NA
J: TRBJ1-2
D: TRBD1
DNA: TGTGCCAGCTACAGGGGACAGGGGGGCGGCTACACCTTC
CDR3: CASYRGQGGGYTF

V: TRBV27
size: NA
J: TRBJ1-1
D: TRBD1
DNA: TGTGCCAGCAGTTGGGGACAGGGGAAAGCTTTCTTT
CDR3: CASSWGQGKAFF

V: TRBV2
size: NA
J: TRBJ1-1
D: TRBD1
DNA: TGTGCCACGAACCCAACAGGGGCCATGAACACTGAAGCTTTCTTT
CDR3: CATNPTGAMNTEAFF

V: TRBV7-3
size: NA
J: TRBJ2-1
D: NA
DNA: TGTGCCAGCAGCTTAGTAGCGGAGAGCTACAATGAGCAGTTCTTC
CDR3: CASSLVAESYNEQFF

V: TRBV7-3
size: NA
J: TRBJ2-2
D: TRBD1
DNA: TGTGCCAGCAGCTTGGGACAGGGCACCGGGGAGCTGTTTTTT
CDR3: CASSLGQGTGELFF

V: TRBV18
size: NA
J: TRBJ1-2
D: TRBD1
DNA: TGTGCCAGCTCGCGGACAGGGAACTATGGCTACACCTTC
CDR3: CASSRTGNYGYTF

V: TRBV5-1
size: NA
J: TRBJ2-5
D: TRBD1
DNA: TGCGCCAGCAGCTCAGACAGGGGGGTAGAGACCCAGTACTTC
CDR3: CASSSDRGVETQYF

V: TRBV7-9
size: NA
J: TRBJ2-7
D: NA
DNA: TGTGCCAGCAGCTTAAAGGACACCTTTTTGTATTCCTACGAGCAGTACTTC
CDR3: CASSLKDTFLYSYEQYF

V: TRBV30
size: NA
J: TRBJ2-1
D: NA
DNA: TGTGCCTGGAGTGTACAGGGCGTAAATGAGCAGTTCTTC
CDR3: CAWSVQGVNEQFF

V: TRBV6-1
size: NA
J: TRBJ2-2
D: TRBD1
DNA: TGTGCCAGCAGTGGACAGGGGCAGGGCACCGGGGAGCTGTTTTTT
CDR3: CASSGQGQGTGELFF

V: TRBV6-6
size: few
J: TRBJ2-5
D: NA
DNA: TGTGCCAGCAGCCTAACTAGAACGGAGACCCAGTACTTC
CDR3: CASSLTRTETQYF

V: TRBV6-1
size: NA
J: TRBJ2-7
D: NA
DNA: TGTGCCAGCAGTGAACCAGGACCGGGGGTCTACGAGCAGTACTTC
CDR3: CASSEPGPGVYEQYF

V: TRBV9
size: NA
J: TRBJ2-2
D: TRBD2
DNA: TGTGCCAGCAGCGTAGTGGCGGGAGCTGACACCGGGGAGCTGTTTTTT
CDR3: CASSVVAGADTGELFF

V: TRBV4-1
size: NA
J: TRBJ2-7
D: NA
DNA: TGCGCCAGCAGCCAAGATCTAGACGACGAGCAGTACTTC
CDR3: CASSQDLDDEQYF

V: TRBV27
size: NA
J: TRBJ2-7
D: NA
DNA: TGTGCCAGCAGCCCCTCCTACGAGCAGTACTTC
CDR3: CASSPSYEQYF

V: TRBV20-1
size: NA
J: TRBJ2-7
D: NA
DNA: TGCAGTGCTCGAAGGGGCTACGAGCAGTACTTC
CDR3: CSARRGYEQYF

V: TRBV25-1
size: NA
J: TRBJ2-5
D: NA
DNA: TGTGCCAGCAGGGGACTCATGTGGTTGGAGACCCAGTACTTC
CDR3: CASRGLMWLETQYF

V: TRBV5-1
size: NA
J: TRBJ2-7
D: TRBD2
DNA: TGCGCCAGCAGCTTCGAACGGAGCGGGAGTTACGAGCAGTACTTC
CDR3: CASSFERSGSYEQYF

V: TRBV4-1
size: NA
J: TRBJ2-5
D: TRBD2
DNA: TGCGCCAGCAGCCGTAAAGTTGGTAGCGGGACGTACCAAGAGACCCAGTACTTC
CDR3: CASSRKVGSGTYQETQYF

V: TRBV5-1
size: NA
J: TRBJ1-5
D: NA
DNA: TGCGCCAGCAGCTTGGGGGCAGGTCAGCCCCAGCATTTT
CDR3: CASSLGAGQPQHF

V: TRBV12-5
size: NA
J: TRBJ1-5
D: NA
DNA: TGTGCTAGTGGTTTATCGTCAGGGACTTATAGCAATCAGCCCCAGCATTTT
CDR3: CASGLSSGTYSNQPQHF

V: TRBV18
size: NA
J: TRBJ2-7
D: TRBD2
DNA: TGTGCCAGCTCACAGGGACTAGCGGTATCCTACGAGCAGTACTTC
CDR3: CASSQGLAVSYEQYF

V: TRBV28
size: few
J: TRBJ2-7
D: TRBD1
DNA: TGTGCCAGCAGTCAACAGGGGGCCTACTCCTACGAGCAGTACTTC
CDR3: CASSQQGAYSYEQYF

V: TRBV18
size: NA
J: TRBJ2-3
D: TRBD1
DNA: TGTGCCAGCTCACCCAATGGACAGGGGCCAGATACGCAGTATTTT
CDR3: CASSPNGQGPDTQYF

V: TRBV6-6
size: NA
J: TRBJ1-5
D: TRBD1
DNA: TGTGCCAGCAGGTCCGGGACAGGGGGCAATCAGCCCCAGCATTTT
CDR3: CASRSGTGGNQPQHF

V: TRBV27
size: NA
J: TRBJ2-1
D: NA
DNA: TGTGCCAGCAGTCCCTGGGGAGGGGGAAGCTCCTACAATGAGCAGTTCTTC
CDR3: CASSPWGGGSSYNEQFF

V: TRBV5-1
size: NA
J: TRBJ2-5
D: NA
DNA: TGCGCCAGCAGCTTGTTCACGTCACTACAAGAGACCCAGTACTTC
CDR3: CASSLFTSLQETQYF

V: TRBV27
size: NA
J: TRBJ2-6
D: TRBD1
DNA: TGTGCCAGCAGCCCCGACAGGGCCCAGCCCTCTGGGGCCAACGTCCTGACTTTC
CDR3: CASSPDRAQPSGANVLTF

V: TRBV21-1
size: NA
J: TRBJ2-3
D: NA
DNA: TGTGCCAGCAGCGGGTCTCCGGGACTAGCGCTCCAATGGGGTGCAGATACGCAGTATTTT
CDR3: CASSGSPGLALQWGADTQYF

V: TRBV21-1
size: NA
J: TRBJ2-2
D: NA
DNA: TGTGCCAGCAGCAAAGATCGGACAGGTCTTGACGGGGAGCTGTTTTTT
CDR3: CASSKDRTGLDGELFF

V: TRBV2
size: few
J: TRBJ2-2
D: NA
DNA: TGTGCCAGCAGTGAATTAGGCCACAGCACCGCAGGCGGGGAGCTGTTTTTT
CDR3: CASSELGHSTAGGELFF

V: TRBV30
size: NA
J: TRBJ1-4
D: NA
DNA: TGTGCCTGGAGTGTACACGGAGGGAAAAAACTGTTTTTT
CDR3: CAWSVHGGKKLFF

V: TRBV9
size: once
J: TRBJ2-4
D: NA
DNA: TGTGCCAGCAGCGTAGCGGGACTAGCCAAAAACATTCAGTACTTC
CDR3: CASSVAGLAKNIQYF

V: TRBV5-1
size: NA
J: TRBJ2-3
D: TRBD2
DNA: TGCGCCAGCAGGATGGGGGGACTAGCGGGAGATACGCAGTATTTT
CDR3: CASRMGGLAGDTQYF

V: TRBV28
size: NA
J: TRBJ2-5
D: TRBD2
DNA: TGTGCCAGCAGCCTTACTAGCGGGAGGGCCCAAGAGACCCAGTACTTC
CDR3: CASSLTSGRAQETQYF

V: TRBV6-1
size: NA
J: TRBJ2-7
D: NA
DNA: TGTGCCAGCAGTGAATCCCACACCTTAGAGCAGTACTTC
CDR3: CASSESHTLEQYF

V: TRBV18
size: NA
J: TRBJ1-1
D: TRBD1
DNA: TGTGCCAGCTCACCGGGACAGGTAGGGACTGAAGCTTTCTTT
CDR3: CASSPGQVGTEAFF

V: TRBV6-5
size: NA
J: TRBJ2-5
D: NA
DNA: TGTGCCAGCAGGCGCCTAGGTCGCCAAGAGACCCAGTACTTC
CDR3: CASRRLGRQETQYF

V: TRBV18
size: NA
J: TRBJ2-2
D: NA
DNA: TGTGCCAGCTCACGCGGGGCGGGCACCGGGGAGCTGTTTTTT
CDR3: CASSRGAGTGELFF

V: TRBV7-9
size: NA
J: TRBJ1-5
D: NA
DNA: TGTGCCAGCAGCCCCAGCCTGGGGGGTCAGCCCCAGCATTTT
CDR3: CASSPSLGGQPQHF

V: TRBV9
size: NA
J: TRBJ1-5
D: NA
DNA: TGTGCCAGCAGCGGTCTCAGCGGTCAGCCCCAGCATTTT
CDR3: CASSGLSGQPQHF

V: TRBV7-2
size: NA
J: TRBJ1-3
D: NA
DNA: TGTGCCAGCAGCTTAGCGGGAGCGGAGGGCTCTGGAAACACCATATATTTT
CDR3: CASSLAGAEGSGNTIYF

V: TRBV27
size: NA
J: TRBJ1-5
D: TRBD1
DNA: TGTGCCAGCTTACCCCGTCCCCCGGGACAGGGAGGCAATCAGCCCCAGCATTTT
CDR3: CASLPRPPGQGGNQPQHF

V: TRBV5-1
size: NA
J: TRBJ1-2
D: NA
DNA: TGCGCCAGCAGCCCCCAGGGCTCTGGCTACACCTTC
CDR3: CASSPQGSGYTF

V: TRBV9
size: NA
J: TRBJ2-5
D: TRBD2
DNA: TGTGCCAGCAGCGCGGGCGGGAGCATGCAGACCCAGTACTTC
CDR3: CASSAGGSMQTQYF

V: TRBV5-1
size: NA
J: TRBJ1-6
D: NA
DNA: TGCGCCAGCAGGTGGAGGACGGATTCACCCCTCCACTTT
CDR3: CASRWRTDSPLHF

V: TRBV19
size: NA
J: TRBJ1-5
D: NA
DNA: TGTGCCAGTAGCCGAGGGGGAATCGACAATCAGCCCCAGCATTTT
CDR3: CASSRGGIDNQPQHF

V: TRBV14
size: NA
J: TRBJ2-7
D: TRBD2
DNA: TGTGCCAGCAGCCAAGTCGGTGGACTAGGATCCTACGAGCAGTACTTC
CDR3: CASSQVGGLGSYEQYF